A single count supports the clone carrying this TCR beta chain. The antigen remains undetermined. PCR was performed using 60 Vbeta and 13 Jbeta primers. The data were produced by immunoSEQ multiplex PCR, yet TCRdb's version contains in-frame clones alone and is incomplete. The sample has about 240,000 clones, around 81% seen once; the top ten hold about 7.3%. This sample stems from a study of cytomegalovirus exposure and HLA in healthy donors. The study's findings and limits: Most CMV-associated TCR beta chains appeared HLA-restricted in a later analysis.

The sample was PBMCs. This receptor was identified in an older woman in good health and CMV-seropositive.

The CDR3 spells CASSPRGGASYEQYF. CDR3 DNA: TGTGCCAGCAGTCCGAGGGGCGGGGCGTCCTACGAGCAGTACTTC. The chain couples TRBV28 to TRBJ2-7; D might be TRBD2 (6 bases). The CDR3 runs 15 residues. Trimming took off 5 bases at V and 1 base at J, with 15 bases between the two ends. Germline-derived CDR1 and CDR2 are MDHEN and SYDVKM.